This T cell receptor beta chain was sequenced for a study of human T cells and chemical hapten exposure. About the research overall: How much TCR each sample yielded varied, mostly because pooled library volumes differed slightly.

Each CDR3 protein gets one entry after TCRdb re-called the RACE reads with MiXCR. The sample holds tens of thousands of distinct CDR3 sequences, about 8.8% seen once. V lost 4 bases and J lost 5, with 11 bases in between. The CDR3 loop spans 13 amino acids. The germline CDR1 and CDR2 sequences are SGHVS and FQNEAQ. Regarding time point: healthy volunteer bleed at 2 weeks. Total RNA was isolated from unfractionated whole blood. Only a few counts were recorded for this clonotype. J is TRBJ1-1 and V is TRBV7-8; D not resolved. Input material: whole blood. The receptor comes from a female donor in good health. Some clones in this sample may be carry-over from other donors' samples. CDR3 in DNA: TGTGCCAGCAGCTCGCGACCAGGTACTGAAGCTTTCTTT. Translation: CASSSRPGTEAFF. The whole variable domain, remainder taken from reference TRBV7-8 and TRBJ1-1, is GAGVSQSPRYKVAKRGQDVALRCDPISGHVSLFWYQQALGQGPEFLTYFQNEAQLDKSGLPSDRFFAERPEGSVSTLKIQRTQQEDSAVYLCASSSRPGTEAFFGQGTRLTVV.